The clone carrying this T cell receptor beta chain has more than one count but fewer than ten. What it binds is not known. Trimming removed 1 base at V and 0 bases at J, with 15 bases between. There are 17 residues in the CDR3. From germline, CDR1 is SGHVS and CDR2 FQNEAQ. This sample stems from a study of regulatory T cells in long-lasting Graves disease. Study as a whole: Disease was considered persistent Graves' disease after over 5 years of antithyroid drugs (with positive TSH receptor antibodies).

Broader study findings: Favoring TRBV28, TRBJ1-2 and TRBJ2-5 was a feature seen in persistent disease.

To make TCR beta libraries, researchers used iRepertoire HTBI primers and Arm-PCR of CDR3 regions. One entry per CDR3 protein, called by TCRdb with MiXCR from the multiplex PCR reads. The repertoire has 500,000 to 800,000 distinct CDR3 sequences, 25% to 35% of them found once; the top ten carry around 40%. Time point described: persistent/refractory GD, antithyroid drugs over 5 years with positive TRAb. RNA from PBMCs was the source of the TCR library. The TCR comes from a female donor with Graves disease. Here the sequenced sample was peripheral blood mononuclear cells (PBMCs), taken when the disease was refractory, from a patient treated with antithyroid drugs. The genes are TRBV7-8 and TRBJ1-1; weak D call: TRBD1 (6 bases). The CDR3 protein is CASSLDKGGQMNTEAFF. The CDR3, as DNA: TGTGCCAGCAGCTTAGACAAGGGGGGTCAAATGAACACTGAAGCTTTCTTT.